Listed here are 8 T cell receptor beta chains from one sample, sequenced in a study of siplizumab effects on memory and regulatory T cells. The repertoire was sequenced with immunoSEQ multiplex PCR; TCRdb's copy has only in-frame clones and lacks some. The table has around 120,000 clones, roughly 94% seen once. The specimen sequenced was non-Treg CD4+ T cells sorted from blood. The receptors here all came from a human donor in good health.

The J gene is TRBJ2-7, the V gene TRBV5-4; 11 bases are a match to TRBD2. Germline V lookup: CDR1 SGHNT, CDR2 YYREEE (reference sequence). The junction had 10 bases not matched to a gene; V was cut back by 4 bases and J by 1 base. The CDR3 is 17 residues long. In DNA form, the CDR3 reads TGTGCCAGCAGCGCCCTAGCGGGGGGCTACCCATCCTACGAGCAGTACTTC. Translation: CASSALAGGYPSYEQYF.

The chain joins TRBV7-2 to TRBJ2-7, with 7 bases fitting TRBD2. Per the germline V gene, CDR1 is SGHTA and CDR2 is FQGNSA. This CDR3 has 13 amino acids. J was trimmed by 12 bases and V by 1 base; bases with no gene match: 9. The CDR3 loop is CASSLDSAGDRYF. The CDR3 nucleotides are TGTGCCAGCAGCTTAGATTCTGCGGGAGATCGGTACTTC.

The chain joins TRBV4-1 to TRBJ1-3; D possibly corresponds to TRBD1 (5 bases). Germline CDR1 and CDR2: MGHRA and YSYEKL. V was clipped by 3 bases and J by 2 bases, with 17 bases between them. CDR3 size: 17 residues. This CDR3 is CASSHGPGARAGNTIYF. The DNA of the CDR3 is TGCGCCAGCAGCCACGGGCCTGGCGCCAGGGCTGGAAACACCATATATTTT.

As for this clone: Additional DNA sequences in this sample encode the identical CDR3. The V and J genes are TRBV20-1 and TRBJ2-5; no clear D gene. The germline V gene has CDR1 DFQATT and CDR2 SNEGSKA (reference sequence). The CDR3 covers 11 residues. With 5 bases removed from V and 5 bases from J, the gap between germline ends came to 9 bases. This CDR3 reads CSAEGGETQYF. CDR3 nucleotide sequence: TGCAGTGCTGAAGGTGGGGAGACCCAGTACTTC.

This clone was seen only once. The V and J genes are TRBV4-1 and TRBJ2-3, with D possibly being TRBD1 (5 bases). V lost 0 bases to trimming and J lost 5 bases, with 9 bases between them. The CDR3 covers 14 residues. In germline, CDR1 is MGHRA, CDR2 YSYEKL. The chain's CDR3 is CASSQDIQGDTQYF. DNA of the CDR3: TGCGCCAGCAGCCAAGATATCCAGGGAGATACGCAGTATTTT.

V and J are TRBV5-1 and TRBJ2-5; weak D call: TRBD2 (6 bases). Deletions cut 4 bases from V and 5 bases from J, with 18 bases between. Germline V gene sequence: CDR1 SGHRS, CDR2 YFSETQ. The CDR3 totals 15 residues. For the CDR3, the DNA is TGCGCCAGCAGCCGGGGGTCCGGGGGACGGGAGACCCAGTACTTC. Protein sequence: CASSRGSGGRETQYF.

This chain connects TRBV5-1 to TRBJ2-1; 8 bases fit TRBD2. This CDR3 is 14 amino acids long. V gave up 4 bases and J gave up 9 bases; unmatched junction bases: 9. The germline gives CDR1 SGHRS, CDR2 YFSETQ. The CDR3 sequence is CASSLGLEKGEQFF. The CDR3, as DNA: TGCGCCAGCAGCCTGGGACTAGAGAAGGGTGAGCAGTTCTTC.

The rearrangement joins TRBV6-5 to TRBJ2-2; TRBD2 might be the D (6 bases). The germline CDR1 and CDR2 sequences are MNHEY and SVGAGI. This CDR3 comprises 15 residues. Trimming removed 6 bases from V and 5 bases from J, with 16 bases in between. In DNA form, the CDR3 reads TGTGCCAGCAGCCCCGGAAACGGGGGAACCGGGGAGCTGTTTTTT. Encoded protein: CASSPGNGGTGELFF.